The clone carrying this T cell receptor (beta chain) appeared many times. The antigen is not known. The data originate from a study of T cells after yellow fever vaccination. V was trimmed by 5 bases and J by 2 bases, leaving 16 bases between them. The CDR3 loop spans 16 amino acids. Germline V CDR1 and CDR2: SGHTA, FQGNSA. Study observations and caveats: It was a weaker secondary response, yet one that peaked faster, at day 5 versus 15. Few clonotypes appeared in both CD4 and CD8 compartments. At less than 97% for CD4 and over 80% for CD8, most primary-vaccination clones showed up again after the booster.

Making TCR cDNA involved 5'RACE template switching, which added UMIs and a universal primer site. TCRdb independently ran MiXCR on the 5' RACE reads; one entry per CDR3 protein. The sample gives 140,000 to 150,000 distinct CDR3 sequences, approximately 6.6% of which show up once; approximately 0.64% is in the top ten. V and J are TRBV7-2 and TRBJ2-4; D is undetermined. The clonotype comes from a man aged 25-40 years who received the YFV17D yellow fever vaccine. The sequenced sample was CD4+ T cells sorted from PBMCs, obtained 10 days after the yellow fever booster vaccination. The CDR3 DNA reads TGTGCCAGCAGCCCCCTAGGAAGGACGACCAAAAACATTCAGTACTTC. Translation gives CASSPLGRTTKNIQYF. Drawing the rest from reference TRBV7-2 and TRBJ2-4, the complete variable domain is GAGVSQSPSNKVTEKGKDVELRCDPISGHTALYWYRQSLGQGLEFLIYFQGNSAPDKSGLPSDRFSAERTGGSVSTLTIQRTQQEDSAVYLCASSPLGRTTKNIQYFGAGTRLSVL.